The clone carrying this T cell receptor beta chain was seen more than once but under ten times. The data stem from a study of identical twins. With template switching, a universal primer site was added, and the cDNA carried unique molecular identifiers. One entry per CDR3 protein results from TCRdb running MiXCR on the 5' RACE reads. The sample holds roughly 690,000 distinct CDR3 sequences, 6.1% seen once. In germline, CDR1 is SGHNT, CDR2 YYREEE (reference sequence). This CDR3 is built from 16 residues. The junction had 10 bases not matched to a gene; V was cut back by 2 bases and J by 8 bases. V is TRBV5-4 and J is TRBJ1-6, with 7 bases that match TRBD1. Sequencing input: naive T cells sorted from blood. The source of this sequence is a man aged 18-30 years in good health. The CDR3 spells CASSLGDSLSYSPLHF. The CDR3 region has the DNA TGTGCCAGCAGCTTAGGGGACAGCTTATCTTATTCACCCCTCCACTTT.